The T cell receptor (beta chain) under discussion was sequenced for a study of cytomegalovirus exposure and HLA in healthy donors. Broader study findings: Data from an earlier analysis indicated that most TCR beta V segments were productive either about 87% or about 30% of the time. Researchers counted about 150 TCR beta chains as cytomegalovirus-associated.

Of note for this clone: Its antigen is still unknown.

It was with 60 Vbeta and 13 Jbeta primers that the PCR ran. Produced via immunoSEQ multiplex PCR; TCRdb's table is partial and in-frame only. The ten most abundant clones cover roughly 0.89% of a sample with around 200,000 clones. Per the germline V gene, CDR1 is SNHLY and CDR2 is FYNNEI. Deletions cut 4 bases from V and 6 bases from J, with 18 bases between. The CDR3 consists of 15 residues. The sequencing sample was made of PBMCs. The TCR comes from a woman in her thirties in good health and CMV-seropositive. The genes are TRBV2 and TRBJ1-2; D is unclear. CDR3 loop: CASSVSPRVVDGYTF. The CDR3 coding sequence is TGTGCCAGCAGTGTTAGTCCCCGGGTGGTCGATGGCTACACCTTC.